This T cell receptor beta chain was recorded in a study of Graves' ophthalmopathy and Graves' hyperthyroidism. The germline V gene has CDR1 ENHRY and CDR2 SYGVKD. CDR3 length: 17 amino acids. V was pared by 3 bases and J by 0 bases, with 15 bases between. RNA transcripts were the source from which TCR beta CDR3 regions were amplified. First-round RT-PCR with HTBI primers preceded a second-round multiplex PCR. In TCRdb, the multiplex PCR reads were re-called with MiXCR into one record per CDR3 protein. Found here are 260,000 or so distinct CDR3 sequences, around 50% of them singletons; the top ten hold around half. This clonotype has only a few counts.

This chain connects TRBV10-3 to TRBJ1-3; no firm D call. This sequence was found in an adult man with Graves' ophthalmopathy. Sequenced material: peripheral blood. The DNA for the CDR3 is TGTGCCATCAGTGATGAAGGTAGCGCTAGCTCTGGAAACACCATATATTTT. It is translated as CAISDEGSASSGNTIYF.